Listed here are 16 T cell receptor beta chains from one sample, sequenced in a study of T cells expressing NK-cell markers. TCRdb reanalyzed the 5' RACE reads and collapses them to one entry per CDR3 protein, without DNA. Its table lists around 550,000 distinct CDR3 sequences. The sample taken for sequencing was blood T cells: a sorted CD56 or NKG2C T cell subset, CD4+ or CD8+ T cells, or bulk PBMC T cells (not recorded which). These receptors originate from a young man in good health.

V and J are TRBV10-2 and TRBJ2-1; TCRdb calls TRBD1, which cannot be checked without DNA. The CDR3 totals 16 residues. The V gene's germline CDR1 is WSHSY and CDR2 SAAADI. CDR3 loop: CASSGTWDSSYNEQFF.

This rearrangement joins TRBV7-9 to TRBJ1-4; TCRdb's assignment of TRBD1 cannot be checked, as there is no DNA. This CDR3 contains 12 residues. The V gene's germline CDR1 is SEHNR and CDR2 FQNEAQ (reference sequence). CDR3 protein: CASSLSPEKLFF.

J is TRBJ1-5 and V is TRBV20-1; TCRdb picks TRBD1, but there is no DNA to check that call. CDR1 DFQATT and CDR2 SNEGSKA come from the germline V gene (reference sequence). This CDR3 comprises 18 residues. The CDR3 reads CSARGRTRAGVLDQPQHF.

This chain connects TRBV20-1 to TRBJ2-7; TCRdb reports TRBD2, a call that lacks DNA to check it against. The CDR3 totals 15 residues. The germline CDR1 and CDR2 sequences are DFQATT and SNEGSKA (reference sequence). The CDR3 region is CSALRTSGSPYEQYF.

This rearrangement joins TRBV20-1 to TRBJ2-3; there is no DNA to check the TCRdb D call of TRBD1. This CDR3 has 16 residues. Germline V CDR1 and CDR2: DFQATT, SNEGSKA (reference sequence). This chain's CDR3 is CSATPMGVHSIDTQYF.

The rearrangement uses TRBV20-1 and TRBJ2-4; the D call from TCRdb, TRBD1, cannot be confirmed without DNA. Looked up from germline, CDR1 is DFQATT and CDR2 is SNEGSKA (reference sequence). The CDR3 is 17 amino acids. This CDR3 reads CSASGERGPLAKNIQYF.

The rearrangement joins TRBV28 to TRBJ1-4; the TCRdb D gene call, TRBD1, has no DNA to confirm it. CDR3 size: 15 residues. The germline V gene encodes CDR1 MDHEN and CDR2 SYDVKM. The CDR3 loop reads CASSSRTGHNEKLFF.

The chain links TRBV5-6 to TRBJ2-1; the D call of TRBD2 rests on TCRdb alone, since no DNA is present to check it. Looked up from germline, CDR1 is SGHDT and CDR2 is YYEEEE. The CDR3 spans 12 residues. The CDR3 reads CASSPGEGEQFF.

V and J are TRBV2 and TRBJ1-5; TCRdb selects TRBD1, and the lack of DNA leaves this call unchecked. The CDR3 is 13 residues long. CDR1 is SNHLY, CDR2 FYNNEI, per germline. The CDR3 sequence is CASSWDRNQPQHF.

The CDR3 reads CASSQTGYSYEQYF. The chain has TRBV7-3 and TRBJ2-7; TCRdb lists TRBD1, though no DNA is available to test this call. The CDR3 is 14 amino acids. Germline lookup yields CDR1 SGHTA and CDR2 FQGTGA.

Here the CDR3 reads CASSEGLAGGPRQETQYF. The chain is built from TRBV25-1 and TRBJ2-5; TCRdb picks TRBD2, but there is no DNA to check that call. The germline gives CDR1 MGHDK, CDR2 SYGVNS. The CDR3 has 18 residues.

V usage is TRBV10-3 and J usage is TRBJ1-1; TCRdb reports TRBD1, a call that lacks DNA to check it against. The CDR3 runs 14 residues. Per the germline V gene, CDR1 is ENHRY and CDR2 is SYGVKD. The CDR3 loop is CATSGTVKNTEAFF.

The V gene is TRBV12-3 or TRBV12-4, the J gene TRBJ2-1; as DNA is missing, the TRBD2 call by TCRdb cannot be tested. The CDR3 is 17 residues long. CDR3 protein: CASSDPEQGGFYNEQFF.

The CDR3 sequence: CATSRTGIYNEQFF. The rearrangement links TRBV24-1 to TRBJ2-1; as DNA is missing, the TRBD1 call by TCRdb cannot be tested. CDR1 is KGHDR and CDR2 is SFDVKD in the germline V gene. This CDR3 has 14 amino acids.

V is TRBV12-3 or TRBV12-4 and J is TRBJ2-1; TCRdb lists TRBD1, though no DNA is available to test this call. CDR3 length equals 15 residues. The CDR3 here is CASSLSGTGGNEQFF.

V usage is TRBV6-1 and J usage is TRBJ2-3; TCRdb selects TRBD1, and the lack of DNA leaves this call unchecked. In germline, CDR1 is MNHNS, CDR2 SASEGT. The CDR3 covers 15 residues. The CDR3 loop reads CASSPSGGRPDTQYF.